This T cell receptor (beta chain) was documented in a study of early T cells in non-severe SARS-CoV-2 infection. Turning to the study itself: The input, bulk RNA from unsorted whole blood, was sequenced, and chains were unpaired.

Attached unique molecular identifiers marked individual cDNA molecules. Each CDR3 protein gets one entry after TCRdb re-called the 5' RACE reads with MiXCR. The table records tens of thousands of distinct CDR3 sequences, just under 4.5% of them present only once. Whole-study findings and limits: Database matching using VDJdb favored anti-spike CD8 responses, with private and CD4 specificities left missing.

This clonotype was seen many times. Antigen specificity is unknown. This TCR was sampled from an adult who was a healthcare worker with PCR-confirmed SARS-CoV-2 infection or an uninfected control (not recorded which). The sample comprised whole blood.

CDR3 DNA: TGCAGTGCTCCCTTAGGGGGCCAGGAGTCCTACGAGCAGTACTTC. This translates into CSAPLGGQESYEQYF. The chain carries TRBV20-1 and TRBJ2-7; 7 bases are a match to TRBD1. The junction had 11 bases not matched to a gene; V was cut back by 5 bases and J by 1 base. The CDR3 covers 15 residues. The germline V gene has CDR1 DFQATT and CDR2 SNEGSKA (reference sequence).